The clone carrying this T cell receptor beta chain has only a few counts. This record comes from a study of blood T cell repertoires in COVID-19. The table came from immunoSEQ multiplex PCR; TCRdb's copy has only in-frame clones and leaves some out. Here the sample spans approximately 100,000 clones, more than 80% being singletons. This sequence was found in a human donor in a cohort sampled during active COVID-19. The sequenced sample was peripheral blood.

For the CDR3, the DNA is TGTGCCAGCAGCTTAGAACTTAACACTGAAGCTTTCTTT. Its protein product is CASSLELNTEAFF. The chain carries TRBV7-6 and TRBJ1-1; D unresolved. The V gene lost 1 base and the J gene lost 2 bases, with 5 bases spanning the gap. Germline CDR1 and CDR2: SGHVS and FNYEAQ. The CDR3 runs 13 residues.